This T cell receptor beta chain was captured by sequencing in a study of blood T cell repertoires in COVID-19 (dated by TCRdb to the early 2020s). About the investigation overall: Samples from collaborators originated in the United States, Italy and Spain and spanned both the acute and convalescent phases of COVID-19. The prospective study material was composed of cDNA or gDNA derived from T cells, B-cell-depleted T cells, or PBMCs. Subjects who had been exposed to COVID-19, were actively infected with it, or had recovered from it provided the deeply sampled blood TCRbeta repertoires that made up the dataset. The repertoires were released in a freely available public database intended as a resource for research on the immune response to SARS-CoV-2. Samples were obtained from the ongoing ImmuneRACE study (first 160 participants) and from some 1,200 subjects provided by 6 global collaborators. A de-identified subject ID, COVID-19 status, age in years and sex were almost always included in the sample metadata. Where available, HLA class I and class II types were obtained from metadata supplied by the sample provider rather than from assay-based typing. On the study overall, not on this receptor specifically: How much clinical and demographic metadata was included differed by source and by participant, and the metadata was provided uncurated.

Whole blood was collected in K2EDTA tubes by collaborating institutions according to the institutions' own protocols. For TCRbeta analysis, collaborators shipped samples in one of three forms: frozen whole blood, isolated PBMCs, or DNA extracted from either of those sample types. As to this clone: No antigen is known for it. One end of the junction is discordant with germline, which a read error may explain.

TCRbeta CDR3 regions were amplified from genomic DNA by means of the immunoSEQ Assay, a bias-controlled multiplex PCR. The source study handled its data this way. The number of nucleated cells in each sample was estimated by amplification of reference gene primers within the assay. To quantify the absolute abundance of each unique TCRbeta CDR3 rearrangement, sequence reads were collapsed and filtered. For each sample, productive Simpson clonality was calculated as the square root of Simpson's diversity index across productive rearrangements. The clones in this table, taken by TCRdb from immuneACCESS, are in-frame only. Not every clone is retained; where verified, under half of the shortfall comes from an unresolved V gene, and the cause of the rest is unknown. That table supplies the V and J calls and clone size; D and trimming were determined from the DNA. Present in this sample are tens of thousands of clones, 85% to 90% of which were seen just once. Around 15% of the sample is in the top ten clones.

This sequence originates from a human donor in a cohort sampled during active COVID-19. The sample was peripheral blood.

The CDR3 here reads CASSPLTGGSEEFF. DNA sequence: TGTGCCAGCAGCCCCTTGACAGGGGGGTCTGAGGAGTTCTTC. In this chain, TRBV5-4 is recombined with TRBJ2-1; 9 central nucleotides agree with TRBD1. The CDR3 measures 14 amino acids from cysteine to phenylalanine. Left in the record is the CDR3 DNA by itself, 42 bases read in frame from the first base. As encoded in the germline V gene (reference sequence), CDR1 is SGHNT while CDR2 is YYREEE.